This T cell receptor beta chain was sequenced in a study of cytomegalovirus exposure and HLA in healthy donors. Across the whole study: Previous work identified 90 million to 130 million unique TCR beta sequences from around 200 million T cells. Study-wide findings and caveats: Later analysis revealed greater clonal expansion in HLA-associated TCR beta chains than in equally common others. Indistinguishable V segments, including TRBV6-2 and TRBV6-3, were excluded. Reported results showed that the classifier diagnosed cytomegalovirus status with high specificity and sensitivity.

As concerns this clone: Its antigen is still unknown.

CDR1 and CDR2 (germline): LGHNA, YNFKEQ. This CDR3 is built from 13 residues. Trimming cost V 0 bases and J 8 bases, with 10 bases left between them. Primers: 60 Vbeta forward and 13 Jbeta reverse. Generated by immunoSEQ multiplex PCR, the TCRdb table keeps only in-frame clones and is missing some. The table lists 78,000 or so clones, about four fifths of them singletons. The V gene is TRBV4-2, the J gene TRBJ1-2; D gene uncertain. Sequencing was performed on PBMCs. The sequence came from a woman in her 50s in good health and CMV-seronegative. The chain's CDR3 is CASSQDEIIGYTF. Here the CDR3 DNA reads TGTGCCAGCAGCCAAGATGAGATTATAGGCTACACCTTC.